Presented here are 8 T cell receptor beta chains from one specimen sequenced in a study of identical twins. TCRdb re-analysed the 5' RACE reads in MiXCR, keeping a single row per CDR3 protein. The data show approximately 700,000 distinct CDR3 sequences, about 20% seen once. The same data also contributed to another study, on T cells expressing NK-cell markers.

The sample comprised PBMCs. All receptors come from a woman aged 18-29 years in good health.

This chain uses TRBV16 with TRBJ1-5; perhaps TRBD1 as D (6 bases). Trimming cost V 2 bases and J 7 bases, with 12 bases left between them. CDR1 is KGHSY and CDR2 is FQNENV in the germline V gene. The CDR3 is 14 residues long. CDR3 coding DNA: TGTGCCAGCAGCCAAGCAGGGGTAGGACAGCCCCAGCATTTT. Translating gives CASSQAGVGQPQHF.

This clonotype has a handful of counts. The chain combines TRBV5-1 with TRBJ2-7; 11 bases agree with TRBD2. The J segment lost 5 bases and the V segment lost 4 bases, leaving 5 bases of the junction unmatched. The germline gives CDR1 SGHRS, CDR2 YFSETQ. The CDR3 loop spans 14 amino acids. CDR3 nucleotide sequence: TGCGCCAGCAGCATACTAGCGGGAGTCGACGAGCAGTACTTC. This codes for CASSILAGVDEQYF.

This clonotype was counted between two and nine times. The genes are TRBV10-1 and TRBJ2-3; weak D call: TRBD1 (5 bases). The germline CDR1 and CDR2 sequences are WNHNN and SYGVQD (reference sequence). CDR3 length equals 16 residues. V lost 4 bases and J lost 1, with 15 bases in between. CDR3 sequence (DNA): TGCGCCAGCAGTGCCCCTAATAGCAGGGGCACAGATACGCAGTATTTT. It translates to CASSAPNSRGTDTQYF.

The CDR3 is CASSRPGLAGSEQYF. The CDR3, as DNA: TGCGCCAGCAGCCGCCCCGGACTAGCGGGAAGCGAGCAGTACTTC. This sequence joins TRBV5-1 and TRBJ2-7; TRBD2 aligns across 12 bases. The CDR3 length is 15 residues. Germline CDR1 SGHRS, CDR2 YFSETQ. The ends lost 4 bases at V and 6 bases at J; junction bases unmatched: 8. The whole variable domain, remainder taken from reference TRBV5-1 and TRBJ2-7, is KAGVTQTPRYLIKTRGQQVTLSCSPISGHRSVSWYQQTPGQGLQFLFEYFSETQRNKGNFPGRFSGRQFSNSRSEMNVSTLELGDSALYLCASSRPGLAGSEQYFGPGTRLTVT.

This clonotype was counted between two and nine times. This chain connects TRBV3-1 to TRBJ2-1; 13 bases align to TRBD2. The V gene end was trimmed by 7 bases and the J gene end by 7 bases; junction bases not matched to a gene: 7. Germline V gene lookup returns CDR1 LGHDT and CDR2 YNNKEL (reference sequence). This CDR3 region has 15 residues. CDR3: CASKLLAGGRNEQFF. In DNA form, the CDR3 reads TGTGCCAGCAAACTACTAGCGGGGGGGCGTAATGAGCAGTTCTTC.

This clonotype was seen only a few times. This rearrangement joins TRBV20-1 to TRBJ2-1; D is uncertain. This CDR3 comprises 9 residues. Between the trimmed V and J ends, which lost 3 bases and 8 bases, there was a span of 2 bases. Germline V lookup: CDR1 DFQATT, CDR2 SNEGSKA (reference sequence). The CDR3 nucleotides read TGCAGTGCTAGTTATGAGCAGTTCTTC. Translated: CSASYEQFF.

The chain links TRBV5-1 to TRBJ1-6, with a tentative D call TRBD1 (5 bases). CDR1 and CDR2 (germline): SGHRS, YFSETQ. CDR3 length: 16 residues. V was shortened by 2 bases and J by 7 bases, with 16 bases between the two germline ends. CDR3 loop: CASSFLGDGTNSPLHF. CDR3 nucleotides: TGCGCCAGCAGCTTTTTGGGAGATGGGACGAATTCACCCCTCCACTTT.

This clonotype was recorded a few times. A much larger clonotype is one base distant, so this may be a read error. The V and J genes are TRBV12-3 or TRBV12-4 and TRBJ1-6, with 7 bases that match TRBD1. With 6 bases clipped from V and 8 bases from J, the junction kept 4 bases outside the gene matches. This CDR3 comprises 13 residues. The CDR3 reads CASSDREYSPLHF. The CDR3 DNA reads as TGTGCCAGCAGCGACAGGGAATATTCACCCCTCCACTTT.